This is a list of T cell receptor beta chains from one sample in a study of blood T cell repertoires in COVID-19. Sequencing was performed with immunoSEQ multiplex PCR; in TCRdb, only in-frame clones are kept and a portion is missing. The sample has 39,000 or so clones; roughly 80% are singletons. Sequencing was performed on peripheral blood. These receptors were taken from a man between 60 and 75 years old in a cohort sampled during active COVID-19. CDR3s include the opening cysteine and the closing phenylalanine or tryptophan. The D gene is left open where the match is weak.

>TRBD2|TRBJ2-5|TRBV6-5
TGTGCCAGCAGTCAACGGACTAGCGGGAGTGAGACCCAGTACTTC
CASSQRTSGSETQYF
>TRBD2|TRBJ2-7|TRBV13
TGTGCCAGCACCCCTTGGGGGGAGGGCTCCTACGAGCAGTACTTC
CASTPWGEGSYEQYF
>TRBD1|TRBJ1-5|TRBV5-8
TGTGCCAGCAGCCCCCGGACAGGGAAAAGCAATCAGCCCCAGCATTTT
CASSPRTGKSNQPQHF
>.|TRBJ1-1|TRBV15
TGTGCCACCAGCACCCCAGGGTACGGTGAAGCTTTCTTT
CATSTPGYGEAFF
>.|TRBJ1-5|TRBV2
TGTGCCAGCAGGGGGGGACCGTCAGCCCAGCATTTT
CASRGGPSAQHF
>TRBD2|TRBJ2-1|TRBV10-3
TGTGCCATCAGTGAGCGGGAGGCCCCCAATGAGCAGTTCTTC
CAISEREAPNEQFF
>.|TRBJ1-2|TRBV7-2
TGTGCCAGCAGCTCTATACCCCGGGGGGGCGTGTCCCATGGCTACACCTTC
CASSSIPRGGVSHGYTF
>.|TRBJ1-1|TRBV12-3/TRBV12-4
TGTGCCAGCAGTTTCGGGGGGAACACTGAAGCTTTCTTT
CASSFGGNTEAFF
>.|TRBJ1-5|TRBV15
TGTGCCACCAGCAGGGCCGGCGGGAGCGGCAATCAGCCCCAGCATTTT
CATSRAGGSGNQPQHF
>TRBD2|TRBJ2-1|TRBV6-5
TGTGCCAGCAGTTCGACTAGCGGAGAGCAGTTCTTC
CASSSTSGEQFF